This TCR beta chain derives from a study of T-cell memory formation after mild COVID-19. The length of the CDR3 is 17 residues. Trimming left V 0 bases short and J 3 bases short, with 18 bases between. The germline CDR1 and CDR2 sequences are MGHRA and YSYEKL. TCRdb redid the calling of the 5' RACE reads with MiXCR, one entry per CDR3 protein. The table shows a few hundred thousand distinct CDR3 sequences, with roughly 10% occurring only once. Note on this clonotype: The target antigen is unknown.

The study, taken as a whole, reports: The study found contracting CD4+ clones mainly in CM and EM and contracting CD8+ clones in EMRA. Certain responding clones were present in pre-infection memory, suggesting participation of cross-reactive memory.

The receptor was derived from a man between 18 and 29 years old who had mild COVID-19 (a few samples of this study predate the infection). Cell type and time point are not known. Sequenced: PBMCs or a T cell subset sorted from them (not recorded which). The chain carries TRBV4-1 and TRBJ2-7; D not resolved. The CDR3 loop is CASSQDPVYEQFYEQYF. DNA of the CDR3: TGCGCCAGCAGCCAAGATCCGGTGTACGAGCAGTTCTACGAGCAGTACTTC.